This T cell receptor beta chain came from a study of T-cell reconstitution after alpha-beta-depleted transplantation in children. General study points: About two months after transplant, alpha-beta T cells reportedly came from several hundred expanded graft clones. A year had passed since transplant, and T-cell counts and diversity by then came mostly from newly produced T cells. Certain patients had high TCRbeta diversity at day 60, and it came from recipient T cells and thymic progenitors that survived.

This sample's TCRbeta library carried unique molecular identifier barcodes. TCRdb re-derived calls from the PCR reads in MiXCR, one entry per CDR3 protein. The data hold about 500,000 distinct CDR3 sequences, with roughly 11% observed a single time. A note on this clonotype: As yet, its antigen is unknown.

Trimming removed 2 bases from V and 3 bases from J, with 11 bases in between. CDR1 is KGHDR and CDR2 is SFDVKD in the germline V gene. The CDR3 consists of 15 residues. The V call is TRBV24-1, the J call TRBJ2-3, with D perhaps assigned TRBD1 or TRBD2 (6 bases each). The sample was PBMCs, mostly from graft donor cells, taken 180 days after TCRalphabeta/CD19-depleted stem cell transplant. This TCR came from a female patient aged 2 to 10 who had a stem cell transplant for aplastic anemia, so the T cells may come from the graft donor. CDR3 DNA sequence: TGTGCCACCAGTGATTCTCGGGGGCGAACAGATACGCAGTATTTT. Encoded protein: CATSDSRGRTDTQYF.